This T cell receptor (beta chain) was captured by sequencing in a study of blood T cell repertoires in COVID-19. V gave up 4 bases and J gave up 7 bases; unmatched junction bases: 4. Per the germline V gene, CDR1 is MDHEN and CDR2 is SYDVKM. This CDR3 is built from 13 residues. Some clones are missing from TCRdb's copy, which holds only in-frame ones; the method was immunoSEQ multiplex PCR. The repertoire holds about 210,000 clones, with 70% to 90% as singletons. This sequence originates from a man in his forties or fifties with acute or convalescent COVID-19. Material: peripheral blood. The chain employs TRBV28 and TRBJ1-2; 9 nucleotides line up with TRBD1. The CDR3 is CASSWDRAGGYTF. For the CDR3, the DNA is TGTGCCAGCAGTTGGGACAGGGCAGGTGGCTACACCTTC.